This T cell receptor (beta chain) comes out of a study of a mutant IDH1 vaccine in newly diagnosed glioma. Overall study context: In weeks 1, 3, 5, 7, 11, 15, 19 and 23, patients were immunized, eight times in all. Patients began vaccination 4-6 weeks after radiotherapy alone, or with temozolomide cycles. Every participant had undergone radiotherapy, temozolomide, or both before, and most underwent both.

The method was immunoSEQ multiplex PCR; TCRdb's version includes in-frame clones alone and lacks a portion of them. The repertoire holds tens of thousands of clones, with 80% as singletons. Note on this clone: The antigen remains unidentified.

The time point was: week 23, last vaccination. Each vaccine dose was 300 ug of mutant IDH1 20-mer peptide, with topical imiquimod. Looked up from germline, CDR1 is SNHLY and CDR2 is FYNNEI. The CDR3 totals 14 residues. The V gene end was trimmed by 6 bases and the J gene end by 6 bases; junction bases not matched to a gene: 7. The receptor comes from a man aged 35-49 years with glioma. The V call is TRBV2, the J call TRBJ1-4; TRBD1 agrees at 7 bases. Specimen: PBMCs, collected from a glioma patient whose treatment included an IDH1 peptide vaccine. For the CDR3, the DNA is TGTGCCAGCAGGCAGGGACAGTGGGATGAAAAACTGTTTTTT. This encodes CASRQGQWDEKLFF.